One and the same sample provided the 9 T cell receptor beta chains below, sequenced in a study of T-cell reconstitution after alpha-beta-depleted transplantation in children. The TCRbeta library incorporated unique molecular identifiers. TCRdb reprocessed the PCR reads via MiXCR and lists one record per CDR3 protein. Among about 110,000 distinct CDR3 sequences, 5% to 8% were seen once, and the ten largest hold roughly 24%. Sequenced material: PBMCs, mostly from graft donor cells, taken 360 days after TCRalphabeta/CD19-depleted stem cell transplant. These receptors all stem from a male patient between 2 and 10 years old who had a stem cell transplant for acute lymphoblastic leukemia, so the T cells may come from the graft donor.

This clonotype was found many times. The chain recombines TRBV20-1 with TRBJ2-2, with no clear D. From germline, CDR1 is DFQATT and CDR2 SNEGSKA (reference sequence). V was pared by 1 base and J by 6 bases, with 6 bases between. The CDR3 covers 12 residues. DNA for the CDR3: TGCAGTGCTAGAGCCGCCGCCGGGGAGCTGTTTTTT. Translating it yields CSARAAAGELFF.

A few counts support this clonotype. The gene calls are TRBV9 and TRBJ1-2; D ambiguous. The CDR3 consists of 13 residues. Deletions cut 0 bases from V and 6 bases from J, with 9 bases between. Germline V CDR1 and CDR2: SGDLS, YYNGEE. CDR3 loop: CASSVAWRDGYTF. For the CDR3, the DNA is TGTGCCAGCAGCGTAGCTTGGCGGGATGGCTACACCTTC. Full variable domain (outside the CDR3, taken from reference TRBV9 and TRBJ1-2): DSGVTQTPKHLITATGQRVTLRCSPRSGDLSVYWYQQSLDQGLQFLIQYYNGEERAKGNILERFSAQQFPDLHSELNLSSLELGDSALYFCASSVAWRDGYTFGSGTRLTVV.

This clonotype turned up a few times. The rearrangement uses TRBV29-1 and TRBJ2-7; tentative D call: TRBD2 (6 bases). The CDR3 has 12 residues. Germline V gives CDR1 SQVTM, CDR2 ANQGSEA. Trimming shortened V by 7 bases and J by 4 bases, and 14 bases separated the two germline ends. The CDR3: CSARDGGYEQYF. The DNA for the CDR3 is TGCAGCGCCCGGGACGGAGGGTACGAGCAGTACTTC.

This clonotype was counted between two and nine times. The chain combines TRBV28 with TRBJ2-1; unclear D gene. Germline assignment: CDR1 MDHEN and CDR2 SYDVKM. Trimming took 3 bases from V and 10 from J, leaving 4 bases between them. This CDR3 comprises 10 residues. The CDR3 loop reads CASSFTEQFF. The CDR3 DNA follows: TGTGCCAGCAGTTTCACAGAGCAGTTCTTC.

This rearrangement joins TRBV7-9 to TRBJ2-2; a weak D match, TRBD2 (5 bases). V gave up 0 bases and J gave up 8 bases, with 13 bases separating them. The CDR3 loop spans 15 amino acids. CDR1 SEHNR and CDR2 FQNEAQ come from the germline V gene (reference sequence). The CDR3 is CASSLAKILAGELFF. The CDR3 DNA sequence: TGTGCCAGCAGCTTAGCGAAGATATTAGCGGGGGAGCTGTTTTTT.

This clonotype was seen repeatedly, ten times or more. V gene TRBV29-1 combines with J gene TRBJ2-2; D is possibly TRBD2 (5 bases). The length of the CDR3 is 13 residues. Trimming stripped 6 bases from V and 7 bases from J, with 15 bases between. The germline V gene has CDR1 SQVTM and CDR2 ANQGSEA. The CDR3 loop is CSVHRGLGGELFF. In DNA form, the CDR3 reads TGCAGCGTCCACCGCGGGCTTGGCGGGGAGCTGTTTTTT.

The table lists this clonotype with many counts. The chain couples TRBV11-2 to TRBJ2-4; tentatively, D is TRBD1 or TRBD2 (5 bases each). The CDR3 extends over 16 amino acids. Germline lookup yields CDR1 SGHAT and CDR2 FQNNGV. Trimming took 5 bases from V and 8 from J, leaving 22 bases between them. DNA of the CDR3: TGTGCCAGCAGCCTCACTCCGGGCCTAAGAGGGGACATTCAGTACTTC. Protein sequence: CASSLTPGLRGDIQYF.

This clonotype came up many times. The chain links TRBV5-1 to TRBJ2-5; 7 positions agree with TRBD1. The CDR3 is 14 amino acids. Germline V gene lookup returns CDR1 SGHRS and CDR2 YFSETQ. The ends lost 0 bases at V and 4 bases at J; junction bases unmatched: 3. The DNA for the CDR3 is TGCGCCAGCAGCTTGGAGGGGGCCGCAGAGACCCAGTACTTC. Its protein is CASSLEGAAETQYF. The full variable domain, with the rest looked up from reference TRBV5-1 and TRBJ2-5, is KAGVTQTPRYLIKTRGQQVTLSCSPISGHRSVSWYQQTPGQGLQFLFEYFSETQRNKGNFPGRFSGRQFSNSRSEMNVSTLELGDSALYLCASSLEGAAETQYFGPGTRLLVL.

This clonotype was recorded at least ten times. This chain joins TRBV5-1 and TRBJ2-1; 8 bases match TRBD2. The CDR3 length is 15 residues. The germline V gene has CDR1 SGHRS and CDR2 YFSETQ. V dropped 4 bases and J dropped 9; count of bases not matched to a gene: 12. The CDR3 bases are TGCGCCAGCAGCGGACTAGCTAAGGCCTTCGGTGAGCAGTTCTTC. It specifies CASSGLAKAFGEQFF.